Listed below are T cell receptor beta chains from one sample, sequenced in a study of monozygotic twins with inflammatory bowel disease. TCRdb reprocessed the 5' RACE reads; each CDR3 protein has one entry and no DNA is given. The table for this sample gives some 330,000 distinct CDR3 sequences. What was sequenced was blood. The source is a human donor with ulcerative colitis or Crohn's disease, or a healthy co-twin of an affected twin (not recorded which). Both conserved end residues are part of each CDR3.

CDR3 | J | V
CASSLRSGDGQYF | TRBJ2-7 | TRBV9
CASSRSGTPNSPLHF | TRBJ1-6 | TRBV7-2
CASSLPPTDIQYF | TRBJ2-4 | TRBV7-2
CASRRRQDSSLGEQYF | TRBJ2-7 | TRBV19
CSALQGFEQFF | TRBJ2-1 | TRBV20-1
CASSDAVAGGKEQYF | TRBJ2-7 | TRBV2
CASSVGGTKNIQYF | TRBJ2-4 | TRBV9
CASILTSGPYNEQFF | TRBJ2-1 | TRBV12-3/TRBV12-4
CASSYSNWLSTDTQYF | TRBJ2-3 | TRBV6-5
CASVSGVGNEQFF | TRBJ2-1 | TRBV12-3/TRBV12-4
CATQGIGEQYF | TRBJ2-7 | TRBV6-5
CASSVYRDTNEQFF | TRBJ2-1 | TRBV7-9
CASSLAGNNYGYTF | TRBJ1-2 | TRBV7-8
CASSLRTGGSYNEQFF | TRBJ2-1 | TRBV11-1
CSAKPTGRDGYTF | TRBJ1-2 | TRBV20-1
CASRRQGGSNQPQHF | TRBJ1-5 | TRBV27
CASSAAGGGGEQFF | TRBJ2-1 | TRBV12-3/TRBV12-4
CASSVEGSLADTQYF | TRBJ2-3 | TRBV9
CATTGWSYNEQFF | TRBJ2-1 | TRBV10-3
CASSQLREQETQYF | TRBJ2-5 | TRBV13